This T cell receptor beta chain was sequenced for a study of vaccination effects on CD4 cells after COVID-19. Study-level results: Infection-derived and vaccine-derived clones contracted markedly late after vaccination.

With regard to this clone: What it recognizes is unknown.

The repertoire was sequenced with immunoSEQ multiplex PCR; TCRdb's copy has only in-frame clones and lacks some. This table has about 66,000 clones, around 79% appearing once. The culture ran for 10 days, and then CD4+ T cells were isolated. Participants received two doses of either the BNT162b2 or mRNA-1273 vaccine. Vaccinated participants had no history of SARS-CoV-2 infection and tested negative for nucleocapsid antibodies. The CDR3 is made up of 16 amino acids. Germline V CDR1 and CDR2: LNHDA, SQIVND (reference sequence). After removal of 5 bases from V and 4 bases from J, the junction contained 11 bases not matched to a gene.

The source of this sequence is a human donor who received a COVID-19 vaccine. The chain combines TRBV19 with TRBJ2-3; 8 bases are a match to TRBD2. Material: CD4+ T cells from PBMCs cultured without peptide, obtained after COVID-19 vaccination. CDR3 protein: CASSVSSGWGADTQYF. The CDR3, as DNA: TGTGCCAGTAGTGTCTCTAGCGGGTGGGGGGCAGATACGCAGTATTTT. Full variable domain (missing parts from reference TRBV19 and TRBJ2-3): DGGITQSPKYLFRKEGQNVTLSCEQNLNHDAMYWYRQDPGQGLRLIYYSQIVNDFQKGDIAEGYSVSREKKESFPLTVTSAQKNPTAFYLCASSVSSGWGADTQYFGPGTRLTVL.